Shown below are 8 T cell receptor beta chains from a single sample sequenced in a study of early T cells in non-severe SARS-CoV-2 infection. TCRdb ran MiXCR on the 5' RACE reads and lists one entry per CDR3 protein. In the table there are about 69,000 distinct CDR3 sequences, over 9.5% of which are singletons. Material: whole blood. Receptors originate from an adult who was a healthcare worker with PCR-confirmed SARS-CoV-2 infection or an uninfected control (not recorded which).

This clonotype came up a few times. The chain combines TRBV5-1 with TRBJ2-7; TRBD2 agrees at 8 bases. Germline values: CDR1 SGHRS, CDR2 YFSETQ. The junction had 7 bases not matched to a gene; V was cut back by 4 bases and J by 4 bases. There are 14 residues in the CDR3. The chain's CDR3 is CASSPPAGAYEQYF. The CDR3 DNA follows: TGCGCCAGCAGCCCCCCAGCGGGGGCGTACGAGCAGTACTTC.

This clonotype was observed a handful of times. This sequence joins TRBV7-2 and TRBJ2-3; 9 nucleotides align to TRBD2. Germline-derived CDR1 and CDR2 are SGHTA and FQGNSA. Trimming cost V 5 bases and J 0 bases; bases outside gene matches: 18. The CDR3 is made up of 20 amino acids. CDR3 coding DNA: TGTGCCAGCAGCCGGAGTGCGGGAGGGCCTTCGACCTCGAGCACAGATACGCAGTATTTT. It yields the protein CASSRSAGGPSTSSTDTQYF. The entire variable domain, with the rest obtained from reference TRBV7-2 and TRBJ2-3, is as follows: GAGVSQSPSNKVTEKGKDVELRCDPISGHTALYWYRQSLGQGLEFLIYFQGNSAPDKSGLPSDRFSAERTGGSVSTLTIQRTQQEDSAVYLCASSRSAGGPSTSSTDTQYFGPGTRLTVL.

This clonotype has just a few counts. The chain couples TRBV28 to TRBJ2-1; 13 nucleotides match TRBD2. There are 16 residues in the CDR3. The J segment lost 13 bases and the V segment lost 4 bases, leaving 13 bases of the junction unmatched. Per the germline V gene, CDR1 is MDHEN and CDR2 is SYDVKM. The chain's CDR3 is CASSSSGTSGTLRQFF. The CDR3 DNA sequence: TGTGCCAGCAGTTCATCCGGGACTAGCGGGACTCTCAGACAGTTCTTC. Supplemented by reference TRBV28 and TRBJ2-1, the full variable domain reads DVKVTQSSRYLVKRTGEKVFLECVQDMDHENMFWYRQDPGLGLRLIYFSYDVKMKEKGDIPEGYSVSREKKERFSLILESASTNQTSMYLCASSSSGTSGTLRQFFGPGTRLTVL.

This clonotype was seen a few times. This CDR3 reads CASSPDPNTGELFF. The CDR3 DNA is TGCGCCAGCAGCCCGGACCCCAACACCGGGGAGCTGTTTTTT. The chain joins TRBV5-1 to TRBJ2-2; D is uncertain. V lost 4 bases to trimming and J lost 2 bases, with 9 bases between them. From germline, CDR1 is SGHRS and CDR2 YFSETQ. CDR3 size: 14 residues.

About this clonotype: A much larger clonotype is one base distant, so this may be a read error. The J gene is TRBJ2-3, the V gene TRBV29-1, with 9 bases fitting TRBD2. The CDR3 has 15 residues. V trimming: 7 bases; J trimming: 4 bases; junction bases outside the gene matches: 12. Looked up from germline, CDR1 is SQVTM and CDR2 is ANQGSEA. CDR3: CSDRRRLAESDTQYF. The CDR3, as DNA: TGCAGCGACCGCCGTAGACTAGCGGAGTCAGATACGCAGTATTTT.

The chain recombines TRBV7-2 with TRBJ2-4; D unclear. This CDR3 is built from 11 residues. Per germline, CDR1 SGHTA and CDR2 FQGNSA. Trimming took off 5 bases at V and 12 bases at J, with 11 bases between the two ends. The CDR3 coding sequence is TGTGCCAGCAGCCTAAGCCTTAATCAGTACTTC. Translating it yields CASSLSLNQYF. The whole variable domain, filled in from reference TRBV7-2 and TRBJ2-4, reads GAGVSQSPSNKVTEKGKDVELRCDPISGHTALYWYRQSLGQGLEFLIYFQGNSAPDKSGLPSDRFSAERTGGSVSTLTIQRTQQEDSAVYLCASSLSLNQYFGAGTRLSVL.

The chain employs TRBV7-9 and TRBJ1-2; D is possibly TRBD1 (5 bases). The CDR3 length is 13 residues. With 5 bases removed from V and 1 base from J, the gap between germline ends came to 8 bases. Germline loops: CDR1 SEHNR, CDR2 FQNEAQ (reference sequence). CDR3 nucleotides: TGTGCCAGCAGCGGGACGGATAACTATGGCTACACCTTC. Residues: CASSGTDNYGYTF.

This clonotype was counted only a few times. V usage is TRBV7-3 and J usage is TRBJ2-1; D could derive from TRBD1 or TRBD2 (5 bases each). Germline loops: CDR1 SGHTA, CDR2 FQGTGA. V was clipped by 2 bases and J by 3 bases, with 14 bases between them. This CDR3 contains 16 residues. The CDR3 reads CASSLVSGLNYNEQFF. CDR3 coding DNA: TGTGCCAGCAGCTTAGTCTCGGGGCTGAACTACAATGAGCAGTTCTTC.